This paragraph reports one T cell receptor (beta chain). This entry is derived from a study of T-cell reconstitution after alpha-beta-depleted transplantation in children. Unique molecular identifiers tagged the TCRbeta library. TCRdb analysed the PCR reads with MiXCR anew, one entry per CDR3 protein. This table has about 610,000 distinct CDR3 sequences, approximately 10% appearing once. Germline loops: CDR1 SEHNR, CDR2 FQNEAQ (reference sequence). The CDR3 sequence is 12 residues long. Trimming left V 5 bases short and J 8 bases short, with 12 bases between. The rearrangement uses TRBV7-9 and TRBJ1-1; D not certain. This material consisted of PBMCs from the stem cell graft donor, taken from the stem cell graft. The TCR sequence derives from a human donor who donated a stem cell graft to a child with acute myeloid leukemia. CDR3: CASSPGRYEAFF. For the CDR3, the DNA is TGTGCCAGCAGCCCCGGGAGATACGAAGCTTTCTTT.